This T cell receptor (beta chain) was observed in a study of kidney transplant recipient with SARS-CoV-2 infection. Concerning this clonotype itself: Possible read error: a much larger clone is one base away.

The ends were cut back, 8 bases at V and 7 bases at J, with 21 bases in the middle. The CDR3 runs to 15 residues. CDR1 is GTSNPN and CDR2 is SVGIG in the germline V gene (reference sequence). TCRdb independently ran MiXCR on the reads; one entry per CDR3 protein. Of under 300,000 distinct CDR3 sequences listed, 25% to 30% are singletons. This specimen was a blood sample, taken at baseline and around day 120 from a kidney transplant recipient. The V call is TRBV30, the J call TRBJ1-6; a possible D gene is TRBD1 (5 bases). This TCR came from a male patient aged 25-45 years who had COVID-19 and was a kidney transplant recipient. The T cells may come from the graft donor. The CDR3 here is CARTQDTRDNSPLHF. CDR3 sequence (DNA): TGTGCCCGGACTCAAGACACACGGGACAATTCACCCCTCCACTTT.